The source of this T cell receptor beta chain is a study of blood T cell repertoires in COVID-19. About the research overall: Collection of acute and convalescent COVID-19 samples took place in the United States, Italy and Spain. PBMCs, B-cell-depleted T cells, or T cells provided the cDNA or gDNA that made up the material.

Under the authors' procedure: Reference gene primer amplification gave nucleated cell count estimates. Repertoires were generated with immunoSEQ multiplex PCR, while TCRdb's copy carries only in-frame clones and drops some. The V and J calls and clone size are taken from that table; D and trimming were inferred from the DNA. The data show about 160,000 clones, approximately 95% seen once. CDR3 length: 14 residues. V lost 5 bases and J lost 8, with 19 bases in between. The V gene's germline CDR1 is SGHNT and CDR2 YYREEE (reference sequence). The TCR was taken from a woman aged 45-65 years with acute or convalescent COVID-19. The V gene is TRBV5-4, the J gene TRBJ1-2; perhaps TRBD1 as D (5 bases). Sequencing input: peripheral blood. The CDR3 loop reads CASRTEGSRSGYTF. The CDR3 nucleotides are TGTGCCAGCAGGACAGAAGGCAGCAGATCCGGCTACACCTTC.